The clone carrying this T cell receptor (beta chain) is judged medium-sized (0.01 to 0.1%). TCRdb recomputed calls from the PCR reads with MiXCR, one row per CDR3 protein. The sample has about 98,000 distinct CDR3 sequences, 51% seen once. This CDR3 contains 16 residues. Germline CDR1 is DFQATT and CDR2 is SNEGSKA (reference sequence). Trimming took off 0 bases at V and 0 bases at J, with 14 bases between the two ends. This record comes from a study of CDR3 diversity in severe acne. The sequencing input was blood. The TCR comes from a male donor with acne. The V and J genes are TRBV20-1 and TRBJ1-1, with D uncertain. Here the CDR3 reads CSARDTATNMNTEAFF. CDR3 sequence (DNA): TGCAGTGCTAGAGATACGGCAACTAACATGAACACTGAAGCTTTCTTT.